This is a list of T cell receptor beta chains from one sample in a study of graft-versus-host responses after intestinal transplantation. No antigens are known for them. Sequenced by immunoSEQ multiplex PCR; TCRdb stores in-frame clones only, minus some. The repertoire holds around 90,000 clones, roughly 93% seen once, with less than 0.6% in the top ten. Material: unstimulated CD8+ T cells sorted from spleen or lymph node cells, obtained before intestinal transplant. The origin of the receptors is a human donor who received an intestinal transplant. CDR3s include the opening cysteine and the closing phenylalanine or tryptophan. Each record gives: clone size, D gene, V gene, J gene, CDR3 protein, CDR3 DNA. D genes are given only for firm matches. Size is stated for part of the rows, as once, few or many counts, or as a class when the clone is expanded.

clone size: NA
D gene: TRBD1
V gene: TRBV2
J gene: TRBJ1-4
CDR3 protein: CASRLVPGTGLKLFF
CDR3 DNA: TGTGCCAGCCGCTTAGTACCCGGGACAGGGTTAAAACTGTTTTTT

clone size: NA
D gene: TRBD1
V gene: TRBV14
J gene: TRBJ1-1
CDR3 protein: CASSSTGWMNTEAFF
CDR3 DNA: TGTGCCAGCAGCTCGACAGGGTGGATGAACACTGAAGCTTTCTTT

clone size: NA
D gene: TRBD2
V gene: TRBV6-4
J gene: TRBJ2-2
CDR3 protein: CASSLTSGGTGELFF
CDR3 DNA: TGTGCCAGCAGTTTAACTAGCGGGGGCACCGGGGAGCTGTTTTTT

clone size: NA
D gene: TRBD2
V gene: TRBV7-9
J gene: TRBJ2-3
CDR3 protein: CASSPSGSTDTQYF
CDR3 DNA: TGTGCCAGCAGCCCTAGCGGGAGCACAGATACGCAGTATTTT

clone size: NA
D gene: NA
V gene: TRBV5-1
J gene: TRBJ2-7
CDR3 protein: CASSLRGMAYEQYF
CDR3 DNA: TGCGCCAGCAGCTTGCGGGGGATGGCCTACGAGCAGTACTTC

clone size: NA
D gene: NA
V gene: TRBV4-2
J gene: TRBJ1-6
CDR3 protein: CASSPTGTLYNSPLHF
CDR3 DNA: TGTGCCAGCAGCCCGACTGGGACACTTTATAATTCACCCCTCCACTTT

clone size: once
D gene: NA
V gene: TRBV10-3
J gene: TRBJ2-3
CDR3 protein: CAISERDTTSTDTQYF
CDR3 DNA: TGTGCCATCAGTGAGAGGGACACAACTTCCACAGATACGCAGTATTTT

clone size: NA
D gene: NA
V gene: TRBV5-1
J gene: TRBJ1-1
CDR3 protein: CASSLVAVNTEAFF
CDR3 DNA: TGCGCCAGCAGCTTGGTAGCGGTGAACACTGAAGCTTTCTTT

clone size: NA
D gene: NA
V gene: TRBV30
J gene: TRBJ2-7
CDR3 protein: CAWTQGGRVTYEQYF
CDR3 DNA: TGTGCCTGGACCCAAGGTGGCAGGGTGACCTACGAGCAGTACTTC

clone size: NA
D gene: TRBD1
V gene: TRBV5-4
J gene: TRBJ2-5
CDR3 protein: CASSLGRGQQETQYF
CDR3 DNA: TGTGCCAGCAGCTTGGGTCGGGGACAGCAAGAGACCCAGTACTTC

clone size: NA
D gene: TRBD2
V gene: TRBV19
J gene: TRBJ2-2
CDR3 protein: CASSYALGLADTGELFF
CDR3 DNA: TGTGCCAGTAGTTACGCCCTCGGACTAGCGGACACCGGGGAGCTGTTTTTT

clone size: NA
D gene: TRBD2
V gene: TRBV14
J gene: TRBJ2-1
CDR3 protein: CASSLLAGFGEQFF
CDR3 DNA: TGTGCCAGCAGCCTCCTAGCGGGATTTGGTGAGCAGTTCTTC

clone size: NA
D gene: NA
V gene: TRBV19
J gene: TRBJ2-7
CDR3 protein: CASSMGREDYEQYF
CDR3 DNA: TGTGCCAGTAGCATGGGGCGGGAAGACTACGAGCAGTACTTC

clone size: NA
D gene: TRBD2
V gene: TRBV28
J gene: TRBJ2-7
CDR3 protein: CASSRTLLAGVYEQYF
CDR3 DNA: TGTGCCAGCAGCCGAACCTTACTAGCGGGAGTGTACGAGCAGTACTTC

clone size: NA
D gene: TRBD1
V gene: TRBV19
J gene: TRBJ2-7
CDR3 protein: CASSMGTGISYEQYF
CDR3 DNA: TGTGCCAGTAGTATGGGGACAGGGATCTCCTACGAGCAGTACTTC

clone size: once
D gene: NA
V gene: TRBV13
J gene: TRBJ1-6
CDR3 protein: CASSLGTYNSPLHF
CDR3 DNA: TGTGCCAGCAGCTTAGGTACCTATAATTCACCCCTCCACTTT

clone size: NA
D gene: NA
V gene: TRBV19
J gene: TRBJ2-7
CDR3 protein: CASSIWHGQGMYEQYF
CDR3 DNA: TGTGCCAGTAGTATTTGGCACGGGCAGGGTATGTACGAGCAGTACTTC

clone size: NA
D gene: NA
V gene: TRBV11-2
J gene: TRBJ2-7
CDR3 protein: CASSQGGESYEQYF
CDR3 DNA: TGTGCCAGCAGCCAGGGGGGCGAATCCTACGAGCAGTACTTC

clone size: once
D gene: TRBD2
V gene: TRBV18
J gene: TRBJ2-7
CDR3 protein: CASSPLAGDSYEQYF
CDR3 DNA: TGTGCCAGCTCACCATTAGCGGGAGACTCCTACGAGCAGTACTTC

clone size: NA
D gene: NA
V gene: TRBV14
J gene: TRBJ2-7
CDR3 protein: CASSQHKGTLREQYF
CDR3 DNA: TGTGCCAGCAGCCAACATAAGGGGACATTACGCGAGCAGTACTTC

clone size: NA
D gene: NA
V gene: TRBV13
J gene: TRBJ2-7
CDR3 protein: CASSLTLVEDRHHYEQYF
CDR3 DNA: TGTGCCAGCAGCTTAACATTGGTCGAGGACAGACATCACTACGAGCAGTACTTC

clone size: NA
D gene: TRBD2
V gene: TRBV5-1
J gene: TRBJ2-1
CDR3 protein: CASSSSLAGGEGYNEQFF
CDR3 DNA: TGCGCCAGCAGCTCGTCCCTAGCGGGAGGAGAGGGCTACAATGAGCAGTTCTTC

clone size: NA
D gene: NA
V gene: TRBV7-9
J gene: TRBJ1-4
CDR3 protein: CASSLASATNEKLFF
CDR3 DNA: TGTGCCAGCAGCTTAGCGTCTGCAACTAATGAAAAACTGTTTTTT

clone size: NA
D gene: NA
V gene: TRBV5-1
J gene: TRBJ1-1
CDR3 protein: CASSLDRETEAFF
CDR3 DNA: TGCGCCAGCAGCTTGGACAGGGAAACTGAAGCTTTCTTT

clone size: NA
D gene: NA
V gene: TRBV9
J gene: TRBJ2-1
CDR3 protein: CASSPGLGTYNEQFF
CDR3 DNA: TGTGCCAGCAGCCCAGGGTTGGGGACCTACAATGAGCAGTTCTTC

clone size: NA
D gene: TRBD2
V gene: TRBV6-4
J gene: TRBJ2-1
CDR3 protein: CASSDSGLAGSEQFF
CDR3 DNA: TGTGCCAGCAGTGACTCAGGACTAGCGGGATCCGAGCAGTTCTTC

clone size: NA
D gene: TRBD1
V gene: TRBV30
J gene: TRBJ2-7
CDR3 protein: CAWSSWDRGYEQYF
CDR3 DNA: TGTGCCTGGAGTTCATGGGACAGGGGCTACGAGCAGTACTTC

clone size: NA
D gene: NA
V gene: TRBV6-5
J gene: TRBJ2-3
CDR3 protein: CASSYSMPGDTQYF
CDR3 DNA: TGTGCCAGCAGTTACTCGATGCCGGGAGATACGCAGTATTTT

clone size: NA
D gene: NA
V gene: TRBV13
J gene: TRBJ1-2
CDR3 protein: CASSAAGHGFDGYTF
CDR3 DNA: TGTGCCAGCAGTGCGGCGGGGCATGGGTTTGATGGCTACACCTTC

clone size: NA
D gene: TRBD1
V gene: TRBV19
J gene: TRBJ2-1
CDR3 protein: CASSTGQGFVNEQFF
CDR3 DNA: TGTGCCAGTAGTACGGGACAGGGGTTTGTGAATGAGCAGTTCTTC

clone size: NA
D gene: NA
V gene: TRBV19
J gene: TRBJ2-7
CDR3 protein: CASSAGVVYEQYF
CDR3 DNA: TGTGCCAGTAGTGCAGGGGTCGTCTACGAGCAGTACTTC

clone size: NA
D gene: TRBD1
V gene: TRBV19
J gene: TRBJ2-1
CDR3 protein: CASSVPGTGVYNEQFF
CDR3 DNA: TGTGCCAGTAGTGTACCCGGGACAGGGGTCTACAATGAGCAGTTCTTC